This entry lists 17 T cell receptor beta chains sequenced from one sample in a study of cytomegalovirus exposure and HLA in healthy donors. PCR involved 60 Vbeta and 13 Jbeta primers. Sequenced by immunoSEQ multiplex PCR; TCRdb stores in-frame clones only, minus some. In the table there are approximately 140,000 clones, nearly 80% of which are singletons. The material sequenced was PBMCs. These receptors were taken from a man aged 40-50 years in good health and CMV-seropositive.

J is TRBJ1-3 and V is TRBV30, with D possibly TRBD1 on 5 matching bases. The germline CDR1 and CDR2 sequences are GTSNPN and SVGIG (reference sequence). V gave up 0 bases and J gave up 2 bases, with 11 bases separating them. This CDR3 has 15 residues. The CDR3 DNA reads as TGTGCCTGGAGTGTAACGGGGGGTGCTGGAAACACCATATATTTT. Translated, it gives CAWSVTGGAGNTIYF.

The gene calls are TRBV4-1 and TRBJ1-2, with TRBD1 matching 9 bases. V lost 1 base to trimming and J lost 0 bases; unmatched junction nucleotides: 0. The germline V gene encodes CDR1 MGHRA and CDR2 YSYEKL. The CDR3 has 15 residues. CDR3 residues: CASSQGDRANYGYTF. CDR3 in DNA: TGCGCCAGCAGCCAAGGGGACAGGGCTAACTATGGCTACACCTTC.

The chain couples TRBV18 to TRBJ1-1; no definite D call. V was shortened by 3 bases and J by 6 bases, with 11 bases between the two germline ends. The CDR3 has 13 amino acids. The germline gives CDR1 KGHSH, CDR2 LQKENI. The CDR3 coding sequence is TGTGCCAGCTCACCTCTGGCGGTTCCTGAAGCTTTCTTT. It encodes CASSPLAVPEAFF.

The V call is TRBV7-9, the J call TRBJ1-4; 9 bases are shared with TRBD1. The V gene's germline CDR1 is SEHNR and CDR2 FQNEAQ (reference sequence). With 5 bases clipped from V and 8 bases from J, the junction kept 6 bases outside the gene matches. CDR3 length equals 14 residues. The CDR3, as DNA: TGTGCCAGCAGCCCCCGGGACAGGGAAGAAAAACTGTTTTTT. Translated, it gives CASSPRDREEKLFF. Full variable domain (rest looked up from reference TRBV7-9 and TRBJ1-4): DTGVSQNPRHKITKRGQNVTFRCDPISEHNRLYWYRQTLGQGPEFLTYFQNEAQLEKSRLLSDRFSAERPKGSFSTLEIQRTEQGDSAMYLCASSPRDREEKLFFGSGTQLSVL.

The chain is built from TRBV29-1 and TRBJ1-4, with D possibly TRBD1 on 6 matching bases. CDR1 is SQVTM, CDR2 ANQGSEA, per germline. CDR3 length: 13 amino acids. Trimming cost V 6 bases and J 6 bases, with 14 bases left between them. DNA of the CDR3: TGCAGCGTCGCTATAGGGGGTCATGAAAAACTGTTTTTT. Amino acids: CSVAIGGHEKLFF.

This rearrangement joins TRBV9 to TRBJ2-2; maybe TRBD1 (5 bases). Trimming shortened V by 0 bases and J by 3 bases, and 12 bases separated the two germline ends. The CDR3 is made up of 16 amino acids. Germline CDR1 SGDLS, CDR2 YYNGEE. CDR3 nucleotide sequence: TGTGCCAGCAGCGTAGATAAGGGGTGGGACACCGGGGAGCTGTTTTTT. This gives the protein CASSVDKGWDTGELFF.

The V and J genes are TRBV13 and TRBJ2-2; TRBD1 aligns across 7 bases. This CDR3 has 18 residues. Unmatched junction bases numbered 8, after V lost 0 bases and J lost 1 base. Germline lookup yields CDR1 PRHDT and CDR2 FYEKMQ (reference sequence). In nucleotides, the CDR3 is TGTGCCAGCAGCTTAGGCCCCCCAGGGGGTATGAACACCGGGGAGCTGTTTTTT. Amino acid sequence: CASSLGPPGGMNTGELFF.

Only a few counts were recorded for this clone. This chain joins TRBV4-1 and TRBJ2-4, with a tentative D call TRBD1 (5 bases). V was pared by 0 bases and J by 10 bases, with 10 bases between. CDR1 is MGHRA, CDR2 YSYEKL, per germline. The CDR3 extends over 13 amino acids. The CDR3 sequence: CASSQDWQGIQYF. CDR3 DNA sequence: TGCGCCAGCAGCCAAGATTGGCAGGGTATTCAGTACTTC.

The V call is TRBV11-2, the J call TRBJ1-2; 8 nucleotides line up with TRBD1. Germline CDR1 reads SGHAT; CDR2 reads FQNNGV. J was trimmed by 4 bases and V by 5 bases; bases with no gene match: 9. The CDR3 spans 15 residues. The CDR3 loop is CASSRGAGGAYGYTF. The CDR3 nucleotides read TGTGCCAGCAGCCGGGGGGCAGGGGGCGCCTATGGCTACACCTTC.

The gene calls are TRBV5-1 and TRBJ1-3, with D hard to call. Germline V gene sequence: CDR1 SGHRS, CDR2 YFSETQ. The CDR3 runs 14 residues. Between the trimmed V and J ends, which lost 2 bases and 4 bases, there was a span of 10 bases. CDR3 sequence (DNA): TGCGCCAGCAGCTTTACGGGAGGAGGAAACACCATATATTTT. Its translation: CASSFTGGGNTIYF.

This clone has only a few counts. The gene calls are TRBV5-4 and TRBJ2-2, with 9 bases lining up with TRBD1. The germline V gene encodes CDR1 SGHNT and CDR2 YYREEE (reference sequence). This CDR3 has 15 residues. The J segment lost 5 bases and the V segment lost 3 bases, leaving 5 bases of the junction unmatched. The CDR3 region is CASSSTGGGTGELFF. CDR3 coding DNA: TGTGCCAGCAGCTCGACAGGGGGGGGGACCGGGGAGCTGTTTTTT.

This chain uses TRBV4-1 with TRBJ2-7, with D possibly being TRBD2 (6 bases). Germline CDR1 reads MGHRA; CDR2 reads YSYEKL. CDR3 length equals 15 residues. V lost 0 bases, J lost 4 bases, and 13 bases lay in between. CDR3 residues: CASSQDGGTGYEQYF. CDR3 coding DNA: TGCGCCAGCAGCCAAGACGGGGGTACGGGGTACGAGCAGTACTTC.

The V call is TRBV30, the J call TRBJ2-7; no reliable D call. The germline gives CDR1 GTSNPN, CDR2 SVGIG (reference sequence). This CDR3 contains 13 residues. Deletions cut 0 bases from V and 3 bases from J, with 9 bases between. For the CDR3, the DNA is TGTGCCTGGAGTGTAAGTCTCTACTACGAGCAGTACTTC. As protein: CAWSVSLYYEQYF.

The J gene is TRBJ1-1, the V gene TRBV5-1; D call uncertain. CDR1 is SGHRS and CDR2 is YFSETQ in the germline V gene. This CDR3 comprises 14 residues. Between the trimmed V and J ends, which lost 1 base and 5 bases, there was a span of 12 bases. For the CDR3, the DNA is TGCGCCAGCAGCTTGATAGCCCAAGGAACTGAAGCTTTCTTT. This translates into CASSLIAQGTEAFF.

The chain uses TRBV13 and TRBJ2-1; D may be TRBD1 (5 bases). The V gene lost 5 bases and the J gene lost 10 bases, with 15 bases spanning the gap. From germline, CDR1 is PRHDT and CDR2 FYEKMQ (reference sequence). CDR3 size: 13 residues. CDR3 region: CASSLNPGSEQFF. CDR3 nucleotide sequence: TGTGCCAGCAGCCTCAACCCAGGGTCGGAGCAGTTCTTC.

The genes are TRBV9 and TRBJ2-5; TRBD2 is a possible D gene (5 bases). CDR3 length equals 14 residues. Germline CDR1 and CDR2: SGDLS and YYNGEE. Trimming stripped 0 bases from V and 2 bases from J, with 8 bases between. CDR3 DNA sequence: TGTGCCAGCAGCGTAGCCGGGAATCAAGAGACCCAGTACTTC. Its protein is CASSVAGNQETQYF. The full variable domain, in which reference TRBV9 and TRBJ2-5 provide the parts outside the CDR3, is DSGVTQTPKHLITATGQRVTLRCSPRSGDLSVYWYQQSLDQGLQFLIQYYNGEERAKGNILERFSAQQFPDLHSELNLSSLELGDSALYFCASSVAGNQETQYFGPGTRLLVL.

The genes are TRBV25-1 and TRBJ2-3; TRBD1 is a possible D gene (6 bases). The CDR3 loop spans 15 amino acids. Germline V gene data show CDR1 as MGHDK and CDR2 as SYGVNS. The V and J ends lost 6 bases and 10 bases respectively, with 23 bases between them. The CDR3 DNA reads TGTGCCAGCAGGGGTCAGGGGCCACGCTCTATCGCGCAGTATTTT. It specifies CASRGQGPRSIAQYF.